The 18 T cell receptor beta chains below come from one sample, sequenced in a study of early T cells in non-severe SARS-CoV-2 infection. One entry per CDR3 protein results from TCRdb running MiXCR on the 5' RACE reads. The sample contains approximately 40,000 distinct CDR3 sequences, approximately 6.1% of which appear only once. Sequenced here: whole blood, sampled at baseline. These receptors came from an adult who was a healthcare worker with PCR-confirmed SARS-CoV-2 infection or an uninfected control (not recorded which).

This clonotype turned up a few times. The chain links TRBV2 to TRBJ2-7; no reliable D call. Germline assignment: CDR1 SNHLY and CDR2 FYNNEI. The CDR3 runs to 13 residues. Trimming shortened V by 6 bases and J by 5 bases, and 14 bases separated the two germline ends. The CDR3 DNA sequence: TGTGCCAGCAGGTCAATCCCGAGCGACGAGCAGTACTTC. Its translation: CASRSIPSDEQYF.

This clonotype was counted at least ten times. The J gene is TRBJ2-3, the V gene TRBV9; TRBD2 matches at 9 bases. J was trimmed by 6 bases and V by 2 bases; bases with no gene match: 7. Germline V gene lookup returns CDR1 SGDLS and CDR2 YYNGEE. The CDR3 spans 15 residues. Written as DNA, the CDR3 is TGTGCCAGCAGCGTCCGCGGGAGGGCCCTCGATACGCAGTATTTT. This codes for CASSVRGRALDTQYF.

This clonotype was seen ten or more times. The chain has TRBV24-1 and TRBJ2-7; D is perhaps TRBD1 or TRBD2 (5 bases each). This CDR3 has 13 amino acids. CDR1 and CDR2 from the germline V gene are KGHDR and SFDVKD. The V gene lost 3 bases and the J gene lost 4 bases, with 9 bases spanning the gap. CDR3 protein: CATSDGGRYEQYF. CDR3 bases: TGTGCCACCAGTGATGGGGGTAGGTACGAGCAGTACTTC.

This clonotype came up a few times. The rearrangement joins TRBV4-3 to TRBJ2-1; no reliable D call. The CDR3 is 11 amino acids. The germline CDR1 and CDR2 sequences are LGHNA and YSLEER. V was shortened by 0 bases and J by 16 bases, with 10 bases between the two germline ends. CDR3: CASSQDRLLFF. The CDR3, as DNA: TGCGCCAGCAGCCAAGATCGGCTTCTTTTCTTC.

This clonotype was counted ten times or more. This sequence joins TRBV5-1 and TRBJ2-1; 10 nucleotides line up with TRBD2. J was trimmed by 7 bases and V by 9 bases; bases with no gene match: 10. CDR1 is SGHRS, CDR2 YFSETQ, per germline. This CDR3 has 14 residues. CDR3 region: CAISKAGGSNEQFF. DNA for the CDR3: TGCGCCATCTCGAAAGCGGGAGGGTCAAATGAGCAGTTCTTC.

This clonotype occurred a few times. The rearrangement uses TRBV28 and TRBJ2-1; TRBD1 matches 8 bases. Germline CDR1 reads MDHEN; CDR2 reads SYDVKM. This CDR3 comprises 15 residues. Germline trimming cut 3 bases from V and 2 bases from J; bases unmatched to any gene: 3. CDR3 sequence (DNA): TGTGCCAGCAGTTTGGCAGGGGGCGCCTACAATGAGCAGTTCTTC. Translating gives CASSLAGGAYNEQFF.

This clonotype was recorded at least ten times. This chain joins TRBV11-2 and TRBJ2-2; no reliable D call. The CDR3 runs 14 residues. The germline V gene has CDR1 SGHAT and CDR2 FQNNGV. V was clipped by 1 base and J by 4 bases, with 7 bases between them. The CDR3 sequence is CASSLGLATGELFF. The CDR3 nucleotides read TGTGCCAGCAGCTTAGGACTCGCCACCGGGGAGCTGTTTTTT.

This clonotype was recorded at least ten times. The V and J genes are TRBV5-4 and TRBJ1-6; D not certain. Trimming removed 4 bases at V and 9 bases at J, with 17 bases between. Germline CDR1 and CDR2: SGHNT and YYREEE (reference sequence). This CDR3 has 15 residues. The CDR3 DNA follows: TGTGCCAGCAGCCTCGTTATTGATCCTAGTTCACCCCTCCACTTT. This gives the protein CASSLVIDPSSPLHF.

This clonotype has ten or more counts. The chain couples TRBV10-3 to TRBJ1-1; 8 nucleotides align to TRBD1. CDR1 and CDR2 from the germline V gene are ENHRY and SYGVKD. CDR3 length: 16 amino acids. J gave up 0 bases and V 2 bases, and 5 bases lay outside the gene matches. CDR3 in amino acids: CAISERWTGLNTEAFF. The CDR3 DNA follows: TGTGCCATCAGTGAGCGATGGACAGGGTTGAACACTGAAGCTTTCTTT.

This clonotype occurred a few times. The J gene is TRBJ2-2, the V gene TRBV7-9; no definite D call. CDR1 is SEHNR, CDR2 FQNEAQ, per germline (reference sequence). Trimming stripped 0 bases from V and 3 bases from J, with 5 bases between. CDR3 length: 14 residues. CDR3 sequence (DNA): TGTGCCAGCAGCTTAGCACAGTACACCGGGGAGCTGTTTTTT. It is translated as CASSLAQYTGELFF. The whole variable domain, remainder taken from reference TRBV7-9 and TRBJ2-2, is DTGVSQNPRHKITKRGQNVTFRCDPISEHNRLYWYRQTLGQGPEFLTYFQNEAQLEKSRLLSDRFSAERPKGSFSTLEIQRTEQGDSAMYLCASSLAQYTGELFFGEGSRLTVL.

This clonotype was seen only a few times. The chain employs TRBV4-1 and TRBJ2-2, with D unclear. Per the germline V gene, CDR1 is MGHRA and CDR2 is YSYEKL. V lost 5 bases to trimming and J lost 4 bases, with 8 bases between them. The CDR3 is 13 amino acids. The CDR3, as DNA: TGCGCCAGCAGCTTTTTAACCACCGGGGAGCTGTTTTTT. This encodes CASSFLTTGELFF.

The table lists this clonotype with many counts. The chain combines TRBV10-2 with TRBJ2-3; a possible D gene is TRBD2 (6 bases). From germline, CDR1 is WSHSY and CDR2 SAAADI. This CDR3 is 14 amino acids long. The V gene lost 11 bases and the J gene lost 6 bases, with 21 bases spanning the gap. The CDR3 DNA sequence: TGCGCCTCCTCCGGGACTCCGGACGCGGATACGCAGTATTTT. It is translated as CASSGTPDADTQYF.

This sequence joins TRBV20-1 and TRBJ2-7; perhaps D is TRBD1 or TRBD2 (5 bases each). Between the trimmed V and J ends, which lost 5 bases and 8 bases, there was a span of 22 bases. The CDR3 is made up of 14 amino acids. Germline CDR1 is DFQATT and CDR2 is SNEGSKA (reference sequence). This chain's CDR3 is CSAGEGDGASKQYF. CDR3 DNA sequence: TGCAGTGCTGGGGAAGGGGACGGCGCTAGCAAGCAGTACTTC.

This clonotype was found many times. The chain uses TRBV7-2 and TRBJ2-1; D perhaps matches TRBD2 (5 bases). CDR3 length: 17 amino acids. Deletions cut 0 bases from V and 3 bases from J, with 15 bases between. Germline CDR1 reads SGHTA; CDR2 reads FQGNSA. The CDR3 loop is CASSLATLSTSYNEQFF. CDR3 coding DNA: TGTGCCAGCAGCTTAGCGACTTTATCTACTAGCTACAATGAGCAGTTCTTC.

This clonotype has at least ten counts. This rearrangement joins TRBV7-3 to TRBJ1-5; D unclear. The germline gives CDR1 SGHTA, CDR2 FQGTGA. The CDR3 is 13 amino acids. V was trimmed by 0 bases and J by 4 bases, leaving 4 bases between them. The CDR3 DNA reads TGTGCCAGCAGCTTAACCCTTAATCAGCCCCAGCATTTT. As protein: CASSLTLNQPQHF.

There are a few counts of this clonotype. J is TRBJ2-3 and V is TRBV20-1; D ambiguous. V lost 6 bases to trimming and J lost 0 bases, with 16 bases between them. The CDR3 is 15 amino acids. Per germline, CDR1 DFQATT and CDR2 SNEGSKA (reference sequence). As DNA, the CDR3 is TGCAGTGCCCTCTCCGGCCGAGACAGCACAGATACGCAGTATTTT. Its translation: CSALSGRDSTDTQYF.

This clonotype was seen repeatedly, ten times or more. The rearrangement joins TRBV6-1 to TRBJ2-3; the D is unclear. Trimming cost V 6 bases and J 4 bases, with 11 bases left between them. This CDR3 has 13 amino acids. Germline loops: CDR1 MNHNS, CDR2 SASEGT. The CDR3 DNA follows: TGTGCCAGCAGGTGGGCCCTCCCAGATACGCAGTATTTT. It is translated as CASRWALPDTQYF.

This clonotype came up many times. V is TRBV6-2 or TRBV6-3 and J is TRBJ2-5, with D possibly TRBD2 on 5 matching bases. The CDR3 has 16 amino acids. The V gene's germline CDR1 is MNHEY and CDR2 SVGEGT. V lost 0 bases, J lost 5 bases, and 16 bases lay in between. CDR3 sequence reads: CASSYSWSGMAETQYF. The DNA of the CDR3 is TGTGCCAGCAGTTACTCGTGGTCCGGGATGGCGGAGACCCAGTACTTC.